Following are 9 T cell receptor beta chains from one sample sequenced in a study of human T cells and chemical hapten exposure. Time point of the sample: patch test 1, 2 weeks after DPC sensitization. Treatment indicated: therapeutic diphenylcyclopropenone sensitization with weekly scalp DPC. Each CDR3 protein gets one entry after TCRdb re-called the RACE reads with MiXCR. The sample lists about 90,000 distinct CDR3 sequences, about 11% seen once, with 2.2% in the top ten. The source was whole blood, collected in connection with sensitization to the hapten diphenylcyclopropenone (DPC). The receptors were gathered from a man in his forties with alopecia areata. Some clones in this sample may be carry-over from other donors' samples.

In its sample, this clonotype was seen a few times. The chain links TRBV20-1 to TRBJ2-7; 9 bases map to TRBD2. J lost 7 bases, V lost 3 bases, and 7 bases had no gene match. Germline V gives CDR1 DFQATT, CDR2 SNEGSKA (reference sequence). The CDR3 extends over 13 amino acids. The CDR3 spells CSASLAGVGEQYV. The CDR3 DNA is TGCAGTGCTAGTTTAGCGGGAGTGGGAGAGCAGTACGTC.

In DNA form, the CDR3 reads TGTGCCAGCGGACAGACTAATGAAAAACTGTTTTTT. Translated, it gives CASGQTNEKLFF. V gene TRBV6-2 or TRBV6-3 combines with J gene TRBJ1-4; maybe TRBD1 (6 bases). This CDR3 is built from 12 residues. Germline V gene lookup returns CDR1 MNHEY and CDR2 SVGEGT. The germline V and J ends were trimmed by 8 bases and 2 bases, with 6 bases remaining between them.

This clonotype was seen at least ten times. The rearrangement joins TRBV28 to TRBJ2-1; D gene ambiguous. Trimming removed 6 bases from V and 3 bases from J, with 12 bases in between. The CDR3 extends over 14 amino acids. The V gene's germline CDR1 is MDHEN and CDR2 SYDVKM. CDR3 region: CASRRYTDYNEQFF. The CDR3 nucleotides read TGTGCCAGCAGACGATATACTGACTACAATGAGCAGTTCTTC. Variable domain in full (rest from reference TRBV28 and TRBJ2-1): DVKVTQSSRYLVKRTGEKVFLECVQDMDHENMFWYRQDPGLGLRLIYFSYDVKMKEKGDIPEGYSVSREKKERFSLILESASTNQTSMYLCASRRYTDYNEQFFGPGTRLTVL.

This clonotype was observed a few times. The chain has TRBV29-1 and TRBJ2-7; TRBD1 agrees at 7 bases. V shed 4 bases, J shed 9 bases, and the junction held 15 bases outside the gene matches. Germline CDR1 SQVTM, CDR2 ANQGSEA. This CDR3 is 14 amino acids long. The CDR3 reads CSVVLDRVTHGQYF. In DNA form, the CDR3 reads TGCAGCGTTGTTTTAGACAGGGTGACCCACGGGCAGTACTTC.

The sample holds one count of this clonotype. The V gene is TRBV23-1, the J gene TRBJ2-3, with D unresolved. TRBV23-1 is marked as an open reading frame, function uncertain. Trimming stripped 8 bases from V and 6 bases from J, with 9 bases between. This CDR3 is built from 11 residues. The CDR3 sequence: CASQLGDTQYF. The CDR3 DNA reads TGCGCCAGCCAGTTGGGCGATACGCAGTATTTT.

The chain has TRBV4-2 and TRBJ2-1; D is uncertain. V was trimmed by 1 base and J by 7 bases, leaving 8 bases between them. The length of the CDR3 is 13 residues. The germline gives CDR1 LGHNA, CDR2 YNFKEQ. The CDR3 region is CASSQVLANEQFF. The CDR3 coding sequence is TGTGCCAGCAGCCAAGTTTTGGCTAATGAGCAGTTCTTC.

The chain links TRBV5-4 to TRBJ2-3; possible D gene TRBD1, 6 bases. V was pared by 3 bases and J by 3 bases, with 17 bases between. The germline gives CDR1 SGHNT, CDR2 YYREEE (reference sequence). The CDR3 contains 16 residues. This chain's CDR3 is CASSSGAQGKTDTQYF. DNA of the CDR3: TGTGCCAGCAGCTCTGGGGCCCAGGGGAAGACAGATACGCAGTATTTT.

This clonotype was counted at least ten times. The chain recombines TRBV30 with TRBJ1-5, with D maybe TRBD1 (5 bases). Germline values: CDR1 GTSNPN, CDR2 SVGIG (reference sequence). CDR3 size: 15 residues. V lost 0 bases, J lost 0 bases, and 9 bases lay in between. DNA for the CDR3: TGTGCCTGGAGTGTCGGACAATATAGCAATCAGCCCCAGCATTTT. Amino acid sequence: CAWSVGQYSNQPQHF.

As concerns this clonotype: A clone one base away is much larger, so this may be a read error. The chain is built from TRBV12-3 or TRBV12-4 and TRBJ1-1, with D perhaps TRBD1 (6 bases). This CDR3 region has 17 residues. CDR3 sequence (DNA): TGTGCCAGCAGTTTCCAAGGACAGTCCCATATGAACACTGTAGCTTTCTTT. It encodes CASSFQGQSHMNTVAFF.